This T cell receptor beta chain was captured in a study of shared clonotypes between healthy human individuals (dated by TCRdb to about 2020). Context from the whole study: The cohort included a few men and a couple of women between 18 and 49 years of age. Between about 0.8 and 9.5 billion PBMCs per donor were obtained by leukapheresis. To increase sequencing depth and limit assay-specific biases, TCR repertoire library preparation and sequencing were carried out by different laboratories using diverse techniques. The study deeply sequenced blood TCR repertoires of about 5 healthy adults to estimate repertoire size and the extent of clonotype sharing between individuals. For each donor, CD4 naive and CD4 memory were each given three plates, CD8 naive was given two plates, and CD8 memory was given one plate. The investigation overall reported the following: Incomplete sequencing was indicated by rarefaction of sorted-subset datasets, despite the large sequencing depth. Sampling was restricted to blood, and TCR repertoires in tissue are likely to differ from TCR repertoires in blood. Higher generation probabilities were observed for clonotypes shared by all four sorted-subset donors than for non-shared clonotypes. Across a few donors, around 5% of naive CD4, approximately 3.6% of naive CD8, around 2.5% of memory CD4, and over 0.35% of memory CD8 clonotypes were shared. Larger estimated clonotype richness was generally found for naive subsets than for memory subsets. Pairwise subsampling led to the expectation that sequencing depth would affect the degree of clonotype sharing among donors. The genetic and exposure-history diversity represented was limited by the small number of donors.

TCR CDR3 regions were amplified from genomic DNA by multiplex PCR using the deep immunoSEQ assay. For each cell subset, the extracted genomic DNA was distributed evenly across all wells of several immunoSEQ 96-well plates, and each plate served as one replicate. For sorted subsets, approximately 210 ng of genomic DNA, equivalent to around 29,000 T cell genomes, went into each replicate PCR. Purified libraries were measured with a Qubit 3.0 fluorometer, size-checked on a Bioanalyzer 2100, and measured again with the KAPA Library Quantification kit. Each immunoSEQ 96-well plate was sequenced on its own single-read 150-cycle Illumina NextSeq 550 flow cell. Per the authors' processing: Because the immunoSEQ output included only junctional sequences and no quality scores, the filtering could not be the same as the filtering used for full-length reads. Sequences were annotated with PyIR, a Python wrapper for IgBLAST v1.9, using IMGT germline references to assign V/J genes and CDR3. Reads with weak V/J assignments (E-value above 1e-6), missing CDR3, stop codons, out-of-frame junctions, or ambiguous translated residues were removed. V3J clonotypes were defined by identical inferred V gene, J gene, and CDR3 amino acid sequence. Percentage overlap between repertoires was computed as shared unique clonotypes divided by the size of the smaller repertoire. Three approaches were used to assess repertoire richness: RTK rarefaction, the Chao1 estimator, and Recon v2.1 estimates of unobserved clonotypes. For all TCRbeta clonotypes obtained by the gDNA method from several donors, generation probabilities were computed with OLGA. In TCRdb, the immuneACCESS table is reduced to in-frame sequences with V and J assigned. These tables do not hold every clone; where another copy was compared, an unresolved V gene accounts for under half, and the others remain unexplained. V, J and clone size are those of that table, while D and trimming were read from the DNA. The sample data list approximately 980,000 clones, and 76% of these were observed just once. The ten top clones hold nearly 1.5% of the sample.

The CDR3 runs 12 residues from the cysteine to the phenylalanine. The retained sequence is limited to the CDR3, 36 bases, with the frame set at the first base. CDR1 and CDR2 (MDHEN, SYDVKM) derive from the germline V gene. Trimming at the junction amounts to 8 bases on V and 6 bases on J, and the germline ends lie 13 bases apart. With regard to this clone: Its antigen is not yet known. Within one base of it there is no much larger clone, and no base qualities were kept.

The donors were healthy, HIV-negative adults with no recently reported acute infections or vaccinations. Every donor was a Caucasian adult residing in Nashville, Tennessee, USA. Magnetic negative selection was used to enrich CD4+ T cells, after which naive cells were positively selected on CD45RA and the negative fraction became the memory subset. After blood collection by leukapheresis, PBMCs were isolated using Ficoll-Histopaque density gradient centrifugation and then cryopreserved in the vapor phase of liquid nitrogen. Analytical flow cytometry was used to check the purity and quantity of each magnetically sorted T cell population. Each sorted fraction had its genomic DNA isolated and then quantified by UV absorbance on a Nanodrop 2000c.

The sequence is built from TRBV28 and TRBJ1-2; TRBD1 is a weak D gene call, 6 bases matching. The receptor's source is a young man in good health. The sequenced sample consisted of memory CD4+ T cells sorted from blood. Per the publication, the cell subset or site label means: CD45RA-negative fraction. For the CDR3, the sequence is CASLQGRNGYTF. The DNA sequence is as follows: TGTGCCAGCTTACAGGGTCGGAATGGCTACACCTTC.